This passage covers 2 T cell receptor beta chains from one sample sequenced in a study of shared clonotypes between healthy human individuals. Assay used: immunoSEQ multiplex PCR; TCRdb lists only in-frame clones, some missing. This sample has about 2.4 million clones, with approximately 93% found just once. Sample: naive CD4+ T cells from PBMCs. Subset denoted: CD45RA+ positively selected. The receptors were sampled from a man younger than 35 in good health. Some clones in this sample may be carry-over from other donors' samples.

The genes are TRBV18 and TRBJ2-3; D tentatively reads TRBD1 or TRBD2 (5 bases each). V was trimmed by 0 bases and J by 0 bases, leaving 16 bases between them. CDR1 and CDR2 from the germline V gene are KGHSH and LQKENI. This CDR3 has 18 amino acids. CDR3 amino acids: CASSPPTGQVSSTDTQYF. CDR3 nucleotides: TGTGCCAGCTCACCACCGACGGGGCAGGTCTCTAGCACAGATACGCAGTATTTT.

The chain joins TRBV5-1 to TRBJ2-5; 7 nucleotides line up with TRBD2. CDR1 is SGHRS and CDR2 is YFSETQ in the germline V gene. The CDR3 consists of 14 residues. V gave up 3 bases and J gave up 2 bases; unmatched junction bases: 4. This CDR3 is CASSSSGGQETQYF. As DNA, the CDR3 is TGCGCCAGCAGCTCCTCCGGGGGGCAAGAGACCCAGTACTTC.